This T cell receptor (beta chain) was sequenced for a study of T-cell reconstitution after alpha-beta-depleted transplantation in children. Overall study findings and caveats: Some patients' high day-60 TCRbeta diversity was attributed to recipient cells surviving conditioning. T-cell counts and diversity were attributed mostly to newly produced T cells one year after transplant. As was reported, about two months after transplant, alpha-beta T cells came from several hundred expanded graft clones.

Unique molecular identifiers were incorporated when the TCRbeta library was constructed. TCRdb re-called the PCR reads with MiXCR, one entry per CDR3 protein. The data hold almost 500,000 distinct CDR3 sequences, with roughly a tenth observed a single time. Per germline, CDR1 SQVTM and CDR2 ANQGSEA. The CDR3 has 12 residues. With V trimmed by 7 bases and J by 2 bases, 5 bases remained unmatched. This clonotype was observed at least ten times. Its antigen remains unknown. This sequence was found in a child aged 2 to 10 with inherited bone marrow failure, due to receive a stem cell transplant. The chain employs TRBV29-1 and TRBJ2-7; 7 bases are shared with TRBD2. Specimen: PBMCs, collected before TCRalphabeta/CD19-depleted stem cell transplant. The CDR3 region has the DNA TGCAGCGGAACTAGCGCGACCTACGAGCAGTACTTC. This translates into CSGTSATYEQYF.